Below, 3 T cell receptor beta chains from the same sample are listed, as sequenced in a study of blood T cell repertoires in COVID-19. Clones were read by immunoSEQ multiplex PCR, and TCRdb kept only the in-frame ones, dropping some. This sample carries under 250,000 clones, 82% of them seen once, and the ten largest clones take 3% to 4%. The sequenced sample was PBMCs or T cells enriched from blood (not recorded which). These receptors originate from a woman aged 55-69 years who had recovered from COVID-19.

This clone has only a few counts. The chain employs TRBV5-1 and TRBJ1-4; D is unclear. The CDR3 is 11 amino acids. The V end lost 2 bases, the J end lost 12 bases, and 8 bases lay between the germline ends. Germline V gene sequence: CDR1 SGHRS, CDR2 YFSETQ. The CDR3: CASSFLGQLFF. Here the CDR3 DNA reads TGCGCCAGCAGCTTCTTGGGCCAACTGTTTTTT.

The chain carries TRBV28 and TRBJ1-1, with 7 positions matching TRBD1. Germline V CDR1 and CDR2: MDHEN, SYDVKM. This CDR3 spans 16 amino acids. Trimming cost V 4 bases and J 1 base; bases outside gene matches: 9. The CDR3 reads CASSSGTELTNTEAFF. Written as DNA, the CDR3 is TGTGCCAGCAGTTCCGGGACAGAGTTAACGAACACTGAAGCTTTCTTT.

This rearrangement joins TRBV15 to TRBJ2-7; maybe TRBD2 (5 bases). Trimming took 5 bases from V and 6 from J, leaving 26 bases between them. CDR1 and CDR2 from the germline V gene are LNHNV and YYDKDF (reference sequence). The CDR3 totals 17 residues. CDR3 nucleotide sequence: TGTGCCACCAGCGCGGCTAGCACGAGCCGAAGCTCCCTCGAGCAGTACTTC. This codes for CATSAASTSRSSLEQYF.